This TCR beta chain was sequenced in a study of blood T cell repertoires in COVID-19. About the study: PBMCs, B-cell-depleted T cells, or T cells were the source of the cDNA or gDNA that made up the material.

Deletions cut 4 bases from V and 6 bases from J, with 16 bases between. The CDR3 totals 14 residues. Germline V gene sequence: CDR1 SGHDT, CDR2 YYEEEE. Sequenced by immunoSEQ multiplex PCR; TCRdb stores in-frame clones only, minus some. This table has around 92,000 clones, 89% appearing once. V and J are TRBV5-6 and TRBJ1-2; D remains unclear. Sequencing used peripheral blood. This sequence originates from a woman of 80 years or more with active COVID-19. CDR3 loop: CASSLLWREDGYTF. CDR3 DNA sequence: TGTGCCAGCAGCCTCCTCTGGAGGGAGGATGGCTACACCTTC.